The 22 T cell receptor beta chains below all came from one sample that was sequenced in a study of control samples from healthy donors and cancer patients. Sequenced by immunoSEQ multiplex PCR; TCRdb stores in-frame clones only, minus some. Of more than 70,000 clones detected, approximately 93% appear once; the ten largest clones hold nearly 0.95%. Specimen: blood. The receptor set was obtained from a woman under 40 in good health.

The chain links TRBV14 to TRBJ1-5, with TRBD1 as a possible D gene (5 bases). The V end lost 3 bases, the J end lost 2 bases, and 14 bases lay between the germline ends. The germline V gene has CDR1 SGHDN and CDR2 FVKESK. The CDR3 runs 16 residues. CDR3 residues: CASSQLIWGGNQPQHF. The CDR3, as DNA: TGTGCCAGCAGCCAGCTTATTTGGGGGGGCAATCAGCCCCAGCATTTT.

The chain employs TRBV5-4 and TRBJ1-1, with D maybe TRBD1 (6 bases). Per germline, CDR1 SGHNT and CDR2 YYREEE (reference sequence). With 4 bases removed from V and 0 bases from J, the gap between germline ends came to 13 bases. This CDR3 contains 15 residues. CDR3 sequence (DNA): TGTGCCAGCAGCCACATACAGGGAATGAACACTGAAGCTTTCTTT. Translation: CASSHIQGMNTEAFF.

The rearrangement joins TRBV2 to TRBJ1-2; TRBD1 aligns across 9 bases. The CDR3 runs 17 residues. Per the germline V gene, CDR1 is SNHLY and CDR2 is FYNNEI. V was clipped by 6 bases and J by 6 bases; unmatched bases: 17. In nucleotides, the CDR3 is TGTGCCAGCAGCGAACCCCCTCGGATCACAGGGGGCGATGGCTACACCTTC. Residues: CASSEPPRITGGDGYTF.

The chain employs TRBV4-1 and TRBJ1-2; D remains unclear. The CDR3 loop spans 17 amino acids. Between the trimmed V and J ends, which lost 1 base and 4 bases, there was a span of 19 bases. Per the germline V gene, CDR1 is MGHRA and CDR2 is YSYEKL. In DNA form, the CDR3 reads TGCGCCAGCAGCCAAGGGTTTCGGGCCTCTAATTCCTATGGCTACACCTTC. Protein: CASSQGFRASNSYGYTF.

The chain recombines TRBV12-3 or TRBV12-4 with TRBJ1-1; D possibly corresponds to TRBD1 (5 bases). V lost 7 bases and J 11 bases, leaving 20 bases between the germline ends. The CDR3 totals 13 residues. The CDR3 coding sequence is TGTGCCAGCACGTGGAAGTCGGGGGAATTGGCTTTCTTT. This encodes CASTWKSGELAFF.

V gene TRBV19 combines with J gene TRBJ1-3; D not certain. V lost 3 bases and J 0 bases, leaving 12 bases between the germline ends. Looked up from germline, CDR1 is LNHDA and CDR2 is SQIVND (reference sequence). CDR3 length: 16 amino acids. CDR3 loop: CASSMGGLNSGNTIYF. CDR3 coding DNA: TGTGCCAGTAGTATGGGAGGACTGAACTCTGGAAACACCATATATTTT.

The chain joins TRBV6-6 to TRBJ1-2; a weak D match, TRBD1 (6 bases). The V end was cut by 2 bases, the J end by 3 bases, with 16 bases between. This CDR3 is 16 amino acids long. The V gene's germline CDR1 is MNHNY and CDR2 SVGAGI (reference sequence). The CDR3 protein is CASSYKGGPPYYGYTF. CDR3 DNA sequence: TGTGCCAGCAGTTACAAGGGGGGGCCCCCCTACTATGGCTACACCTTC.

This clone came up once. The chain combines TRBV19 with TRBJ1-5; TRBD1 is a possible D gene (6 bases). Germline V gives CDR1 LNHDA, CDR2 SQIVND (reference sequence). The V end lost 1 base, the J end lost 3 bases, and 13 bases lay between the germline ends. The CDR3 consists of 16 residues. CDR3 bases: TGTGCCAGTAGTATAGGGGCCAGGGGACTCAATCAGCCCCAGCATTTT. It is translated as CASSIGARGLNQPQHF.

The chain's CDR3 is CASSLDPDTTFYEQYF. CDR3 DNA: TGTGCCAGCAGCTTAGATCCGGACACTACATTCTACGAGCAGTACTTC. The chain links TRBV7-8 to TRBJ2-7; TRBD1 is a possible D gene (5 bases). The CDR3 is 16 residues long. Trimming took 1 base from V and 3 from J, leaving 16 bases between them. The V gene's germline CDR1 is SGHVS and CDR2 FQNEAQ.

The chain employs TRBV27 and TRBJ2-7, with D possibly being TRBD2 (7 bases). Per germline, CDR1 MNHEY and CDR2 SMNVEV (reference sequence). V lost 3 bases, J lost 3 bases, and 12 bases lay in between. This CDR3 has 14 amino acids. The CDR3 coding sequence is TGTGCCAGCAGTTTTGGGGGGGCTAGCTACGAGCAGTACTTC. Residues: CASSFGGASYEQYF.

This chain uses TRBV11-3 with TRBJ2-1; D uncertain. Germline values: CDR1 SGHNT, CDR2 YENEEA. The CDR3 runs to 12 residues. Trimming removed 0 bases from V and 8 bases from J, with 5 bases in between. In DNA, the CDR3 is TGTGCCAGCAGCTTAGATCCGTATGAGCAGTTCTTC. Its translation is CASSLDPYEQFF.

CDR3 in DNA: TGTGCCAGCAGCTTGGGGACGGGGAATGAAAAACTGTTTTTT. Translation gives CASSLGTGNEKLFF. V and J are TRBV7-9 and TRBJ1-4, with D perhaps matching TRBD1 (5 bases). Germline assignment: CDR1 SEHNR and CDR2 FQNEAQ (reference sequence). The V end lost 3 bases, the J end lost 5 bases, and 10 bases lay between the germline ends. The CDR3 has 14 amino acids.

The genes are TRBV19 and TRBJ2-3; 8 positions agree with TRBD1. Trimming took 10 bases from V and 5 from J; bases not matched to a gene: 8. The V gene's germline CDR1 is LNHDA and CDR2 SQIVND (reference sequence). The CDR3 spans 13 residues. The CDR3 loop reads CATKTRGRDTQYF. Written as DNA, the CDR3 is TGTGCCACCAAGACCAGGGGGCGAGATACGCAGTATTTT.

The CDR3 sequence is CAWGRGSMNTEAFF. For the CDR3, the DNA is TGTGCCTGGGGACGGGGATCCATGAACACTGAAGCTTTCTTT. This sequence joins TRBV30 and TRBJ1-1; D is ambiguous. This CDR3 comprises 14 residues. Germline V lookup: CDR1 GTSNPN, CDR2 SVGIG (reference sequence). V dropped 5 bases and J dropped 0 bases, with 13 bases sitting between them. Looking up the rest from reference TRBV30 and TRBJ1-1 gives the full variable domain: SQTIHQWPATLVQPVGSPLSLECTVEGTSNPNLYWYRQAAGRGLQLLFYSVGIGQISSEVPQNLSASRPQDRQFILSSKKLLLSDSGFYLCAWGRGSMNTEAFFGQGTRLTVV.

This clone was counted a single time. The chain joins TRBV18 to TRBJ2-4; 12 nucleotides match TRBD1. V gave up 4 bases and J gave up 6 bases; unmatched junction bases: 4. Germline CDR1 KGHSH, CDR2 LQKENI. The CDR3 extends over 15 amino acids. The CDR3 spells CASSRDRGRLNIQYF. As DNA, the CDR3 is TGTGCCAGCTCACGGGACAGGGGGCGGTTAAACATTCAGTACTTC.

The chain uses TRBV19 and TRBJ2-5, with 10 bases fitting TRBD2. The V segment lost 4 bases and the J segment 3 bases; nucleotides outside the gene matches: 2. The CDR3 length is 14 residues. Germline V gives CDR1 LNHDA, CDR2 SQIVND (reference sequence). CDR3 sequence: CASSRGLAEETQYF. CDR3 nucleotide sequence: TGTGCCAGTAGTAGAGGACTAGCGGAAGAGACCCAGTACTTC. The full variable domain, its missing parts supplied by reference TRBV19 and TRBJ2-5, is DGGITQSPKYLFRKEGQNVTLSCEQNLNHDAMYWYRQDPGQGLRLIYYSQIVNDFQKGDIAEGYSVSREKKESFPLTVTSAQKNPTAFYLCASSRGLAEETQYFGPGTRLLVL.

The chain recombines TRBV2 with TRBJ1-4; unclear D gene. The CDR3 totals 13 residues. Germline V gene lookup returns CDR1 SNHLY and CDR2 FYNNEI. Trimming removed 4 bases from V and 8 bases from J, with 11 bases in between. CDR3 amino acids: CASSVGRWEKLFF. The CDR3, as DNA: TGTGCCAGCAGTGTAGGGCGGTGGGAAAAACTGTTTTTT.

The gene calls are TRBV27 and TRBJ1-1; 7 bases are shared with TRBD1. V gave up 6 bases and J gave up 1 base; unmatched junction bases: 8. In germline, CDR1 is MNHEY, CDR2 SMNVEV (reference sequence). The CDR3 has 15 amino acids. The CDR3 loop is CASSNRQGANTEAFF. CDR3 nucleotides: TGTGCCAGCAGCAATAGACAGGGAGCGAACACTGAAGCTTTCTTT.

The chain recombines TRBV3-1 (or the pseudogene TRBV3-2) with TRBJ1-1; D gene uncertain. Germline CDR1 is LGHDT and CDR2 is YNNKEL (reference sequence). Trimming removed 2 bases from V and 3 bases from J, with 7 bases in between. The CDR3 contains 13 residues. The chain's CDR3 is CASSQTGYTEAFF. The CDR3 DNA is TGTGCCAGCAGCCAAACGGGTTACACTGAAGCTTTCTTT.

The chain is built from TRBV11-3 and TRBJ2-3; D remains unclear. Trimming left V 0 bases short and J 4 bases short, with 8 bases between. Germline loops: CDR1 SGHNT, CDR2 YENEEA. The CDR3 runs 14 residues. DNA of the CDR3: TGTGCCAGCAGCTTAGATAGGGCCGCAGATACGCAGTATTTT. This codes for CASSLDRAADTQYF. The full variable domain, with the rest looked up from reference TRBV11-3 and TRBJ2-3, is EAGVVQSPRYKIIEKKQPVAFWCNPISGHNTLYWYLQNLGQGPELLIRYENEEAVDDSQLPKDRFSAERLKGVDSTLKIQPAELGDSAVYLCASSLDRAADTQYFGPGTRLTVL.

J is TRBJ2-2 and V is TRBV19; TRBD1 or TRBD2 may be the D gene (5 bases each). The CDR3 sequence is 15 residues long. Deletions cut 5 bases from V and 5 bases from J, with 15 bases between. Per germline, CDR1 LNHDA and CDR2 SQIVND (reference sequence). For the CDR3, the DNA is TGTGCCAGTAGTCCGGGGACGAGGGGTACCGGGGAGCTGTTTTTT. It encodes CASSPGTRGTGELFF. The full variable domain, rest sourced from reference TRBV19 and TRBJ2-2, is DGGITQSPKYLFRKEGQNVTLSCEQNLNHDAMYWYRQDPGQGLRLIYYSQIVNDFQKGDIAEGYSVSREKKESFPLTVTSAQKNPTAFYLCASSPGTRGTGELFFGEGSRLTVL.

This clone showed up just once. The chain joins TRBV14 to TRBJ2-7; D is ambiguous. The V end lost 0 bases, the J end lost 7 bases, and 10 bases lay between the germline ends. The CDR3 is made up of 13 amino acids. CDR1 and CDR2 (germline): SGHDN, FVKESK. CDR3 protein: CASSQEFGYEQYF. The CDR3 DNA sequence: TGTGCCAGCAGCCAAGAATTCGGTTATGAGCAGTACTTC.